Listed below are T cell receptor beta chains from one sample, sequenced in a study of response to subunit inactivated influenza vaccine. TCRdb passed the RT-PCR reads through MiXCR, listing each CDR3 protein once. The sample lists 430,000 or so distinct CDR3 sequences, roughly 9.7% seen once, with about 12% in the top ten. Material: PBMCs from blood, obtained 45 days after vaccination. These receptors all come from a man between 45 and 60 years old who received an inactivated influenza vaccine. CDR3s include the opening cysteine and the closing phenylalanine or tryptophan. The D gene is left open where the match is weak. Clone size appears in some rows only: once, few, many, or a class for an expanded clone.

size: few
V: TRBV3-1
length: 15
D: .
CDR3: CASSQGGFRGEKLFF

size: few
V: TRBV7-8
length: 17
D: TRBD1
CDR3: CASSFIGRGSANYGYTF

size: .
V: TRBV2
length: 16
D: TRBD2
CDR3: CASSATSGSRLYEQYF

size: few
V: TRBV7-9
length: 17
D: TRBD2
CDR3: CASSLGFGGSGTDTQYF

size: many
V: TRBV15
length: 14
D: .
CDR3: CATSRGQQGKEQFF

size: .
V: TRBV15
length: 16
D: .
CDR3: CATSPTLGGPSYEQYF

size: .
V: TRBV6-5
length: 17
D: TRBD1
CDR3: CASSSSFDRGLANIQYF

size: .
V: TRBV6-5
length: 15
D: .
CDR3: CASSYRAAILPEAFF

size: many
V: TRBV7-3
length: 17
D: .
CDR3: CASSLIGRTATNEKLFF

size: .
V: TRBV6-2/TRBV6-3
length: 13
D: .
CDR3: CASSTNSNQPQHF

size: many
V: TRBV12-3/TRBV12-4
length: 12
D: .
CDR3: CASGQGTYEQYF

size: .
V: TRBV11-2
length: 15
D: .
CDR3: CASSLSRAHGETQYF

size: .
V: TRBV28
length: 11
D: .
CDR3: CASSPLSEQYF

size: .
V: TRBV7-2
length: 15
D: TRBD1
CDR3: CASSLVGQITGELFF

size: few
V: TRBV10-3
length: 13
D: .
CDR3: CAIAKGGYNEQFF

size: few
V: TRBV7-2
length: 15
D: .
CDR3: CASSAPGANTGELFF

size: few
V: TRBV4-3
length: 16
D: .
CDR3: CASSQDPPVSTGELFF

size: .
V: TRBV6-2/TRBV6-3
length: 18
D: TRBD2
CDR3: CASSYSPSGGASYNEQFF

size: .
V: TRBV18
length: 17
D: TRBD1
CDR3: CASSLPTGLLNTGELFF

size: few
V: TRBV7-9
length: 16
D: .
CDR3: CASSGTPFSGANVLTF

size: .
V: TRBV5-5
length: 16
D: TRBD1
CDR3: CASSRIGQGGGETQYF

size: .
V: TRBV24-1
length: 15
D: .
CDR3: CATSDSRAGNTEAFF

size: .
V: TRBV20-1
length: 13
D: .
CDR3: CSARRMGSNEQFF

size: .
V: TRBV7-9
length: 17
D: TRBD1
CDR3: CASSLRPRTGYQETQYF

size: .
V: TRBV7-9
length: 15
D: TRBD1
CDR3: CASSFGTGKGYEQYF

size: .
V: TRBV7-9
length: 15
D: TRBD1
CDR3: CASSLGRTGGSEAFF

size: few
V: TRBV20-1
length: 14
D: TRBD2
CDR3: CSARGLANQETQYF

size: few
V: TRBV20-1
length: 14
D: .
CDR3: CSARVPIGTDTQYF

size: few
V: TRBV9
length: 14
D: .
CDR3: CASSVGGSGTEAFF

size: many
V: TRBV6-5
length: 18
D: TRBD2
CDR3: CASSSRMMGGGDRETQYF

size: few
V: TRBV6-1
length: 14
D: .
CDR3: CASSNLGGKYEQYF

size: few
V: TRBV4-3
length: 13
D: .
CDR3: CASSLKGGRTQYF